The 8 T cell receptor beta chains listed next were all sequenced from one sample in a study of blood T cells in healthy people across ages. Through a sample-barcoded 5' primer and a J-beta primer mix, a second PCR was run for roughly 7 to 12 cycles. From the 5' RACE reads, TCRdb called clonotypes with MiXCR, one entry per CDR3 protein. The sample lists 850,000 to 1,100,000 distinct CDR3 sequences; roughly two fifths were seen once. The sequenced sample consisted of blood. These receptors originate from a man younger than 30 in good health.

Notes on this clonotype: A much larger clone differs by one base, so this may be a read error. The V gene is TRBV20-1, the J gene TRBJ2-1; TRBD2 matches 9 bases. The ends lost 6 bases at V and 13 bases at J; junction bases unmatched: 19. The CDR3 loop spans 15 amino acids. The germline gives CDR1 DFQATT, CDR2 SNEGSKA (reference sequence). CDR3 bases: TGCAGTGCCAAGGGACTAGCAAGTAACCAAGAGACCCAGTTCTTC. It codes for CSAKGLASNQETQFF.

This clonotype showed up just a few times. This chain uses TRBV10-3 with TRBJ2-7; perhaps TRBD2 as D (5 bases). Germline CDR1 ENHRY, CDR2 SYGVKD. There are 13 residues in the CDR3. The ends were cut back, 3 bases at V and 7 bases at J, with 13 bases in the middle. The CDR3: CAISDRRGEEQYF. The DNA for the CDR3 is TGTGCCATCAGTGACCGACGGGGAGAAGAGCAGTACTTC.

This clonotype occurred many times. The CDR3 coding sequence is TGCGCCAGCAGCCAACAGGAAGACACAGATACGCAGTATTTT. Translating it yields CASSQQEDTDTQYF. The chain combines TRBV4-1 with TRBJ2-3; D is undetermined. The CDR3 runs 14 residues. The V and J ends lost 2 bases and 2 bases respectively, with 8 bases between them. From germline, CDR1 is MGHRA and CDR2 YSYEKL.

The chain recombines TRBV2 with TRBJ2-1; TRBD2 is a possible D gene (6 bases). V lost 6 bases and J 9 bases, leaving 15 bases between the germline ends. The CDR3 consists of 13 residues. Looked up from germline, CDR1 is SNHLY and CDR2 is FYNNEI. The CDR3 region has the DNA TGTGCCAGCAGACTCGGTCAGGGAGGTGAGCAGTTCTTC. Translated, it gives CASRLGQGGEQFF.

This clonotype has just a few counts. This rearrangement joins TRBV7-8 to TRBJ1-5; weak D call: TRBD1 (6 bases). The V and J ends lost 5 bases and 0 bases respectively, with 14 bases between them. Germline values: CDR1 SGHVS, CDR2 FQNEAQ. The CDR3 has 16 amino acids. The CDR3 reads CASSPRQDLSNQPQHF. The DNA for the CDR3 is TGTGCCAGCAGCCCCCGACAGGACCTTAGCAATCAGCCCCAGCATTTT.

The V and J genes are TRBV3-1 and TRBJ2-3; D unresolved. Germline V gene lookup returns CDR1 LGHDT and CDR2 YNNKEL (reference sequence). Trimming stripped 1 base from V and 11 bases from J, with 7 bases between. CDR3 length: 11 residues. CDR3 nucleotide sequence: TGTGCCAGCAGCCAAGGGGGTTGGCAGTATTTT. Translating it yields CASSQGGWQYF.

The V gene is TRBV6-5, the J gene TRBJ2-4; unclear D gene. The V gene's germline CDR1 is MNHEY and CDR2 SVGAGI. V was trimmed by 0 bases and J by 0 bases, leaving 9 bases between them. The CDR3 is 16 residues long. The CDR3 bases are TGTGCCAGCAGTTACTCTCCGGCAGGAGCCAAAAACATTCAGTACTTC. Translated, it gives CASSYSPAGAKNIQYF.

Only a few counts were recorded for this clonotype. The rearrangement links TRBV20-1 to TRBJ2-7; unclear D gene. The germline V gene has CDR1 DFQATT and CDR2 SNEGSKA (reference sequence). This CDR3 has 14 amino acids. V was trimmed by 1 base and J by 0 bases, leaving 10 bases between them. The CDR3 region has the DNA TGCAGTGCTAGAGGCCAGCGTGACTCCTACGAGCAGTACTTC. Encoded protein: CSARGQRDSYEQYF.